The sample holds a few counts of the clone carrying this T cell receptor beta chain. Its target is unknown. The sample comes from a study of response to subunit inactivated influenza vaccine. Notes on the study in general: The study's authors posited that every seasonal influenza vaccination enlists few new T cells.

The germline CDR1 and CDR2 sequences are MGHRA and YSYEKL. This CDR3 has 13 amino acids. The ends were cut back, 5 bases at V and 6 bases at J, with 11 bases in the middle. TCRdb reanalysed the RT-PCR reads using MiXCR and keeps one entry per CDR3 protein. The sample includes 540,000 or so distinct CDR3 sequences, roughly 13% of them seen just once. The V and J genes are TRBV4-1 and TRBJ1-5; D is ambiguous. This specimen was PBMCs from blood, taken about 6 weeks after vaccination. The sequence derives from a man aged 45-65 years who received an inactivated influenza vaccine. The CDR3 reads CASSSGGVQPQHF. CDR3 nucleotide sequence: TGCGCCAGCAGCTCCGGCGGGGTTCAGCCCCAGCATTTT.